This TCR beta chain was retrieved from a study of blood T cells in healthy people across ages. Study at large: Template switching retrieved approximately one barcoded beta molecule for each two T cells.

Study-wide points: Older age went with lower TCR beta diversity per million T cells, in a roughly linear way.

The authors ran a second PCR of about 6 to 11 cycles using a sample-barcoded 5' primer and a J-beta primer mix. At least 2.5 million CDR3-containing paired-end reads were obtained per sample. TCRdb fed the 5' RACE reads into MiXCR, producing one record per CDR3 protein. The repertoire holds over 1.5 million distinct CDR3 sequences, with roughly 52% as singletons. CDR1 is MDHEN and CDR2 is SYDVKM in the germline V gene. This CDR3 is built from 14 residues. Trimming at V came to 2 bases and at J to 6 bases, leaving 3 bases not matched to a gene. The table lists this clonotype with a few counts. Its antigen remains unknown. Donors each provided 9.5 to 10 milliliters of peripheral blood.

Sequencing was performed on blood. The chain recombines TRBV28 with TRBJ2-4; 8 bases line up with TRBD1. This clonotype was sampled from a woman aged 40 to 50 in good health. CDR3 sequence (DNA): TGTGCCAGCAGTTTACCCCAGGGGGCAAACATTCAGTACTTC. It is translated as CASSLPQGANIQYF.